This T cell receptor (beta chain) derives from a study of identical twins. The CDR3 loop spans 17 amino acids. Germline V gene data show CDR1 as SGHVS and CDR2 as FNYEAQ. TCRdb called the 5' RACE reads again in MiXCR, with one record for every CDR3 protein. This table has 1.5 million to 2 million distinct CDR3 sequences, more than 30% appearing once. Concerning this clonotype itself: One end of the junction is discordant with germline, which a read error may explain.

The J gene is TRBJ1-1, the V gene TRBV7-6, with D perhaps matching TRBD1 (6 bases). The sequenced material came from cord blood. The clonotype was recovered from a newborn girl in good health. This chain's CDR3 is CASSLAGRGIRDTEDFF. The CDR3 DNA sequence: TGTGCCAGCAGCTTAGCGGGGAGGGGGATAAGGGACACTGAAGATTTCTTT.